This T cell receptor beta chain stems from a study of graft-versus-host responses after intestinal transplantation. Overall study: Those transplanted obtained multivisceral, liver-intestinal, or isolated intestinal grafts. Every transplant recipient was induced with anti-thymocyte globulin, then maintained on tacrolimus and steroids for around 3 years. Findings and caveats of the study: Allograft clonal ratios (graft-versus-host to host-versus-graft) were high in patients who had graft-donor T cell macrochimerism. Recipient marrow harbored GvH clones, some of which surfaced first in ileum or blood.

The CDR3 contains 16 residues. Looked up from germline, CDR1 is SGHVS and CDR2 is FNYEAQ. With 5 bases clipped from V and 3 bases from J, the junction kept 6 bases outside the gene matches. With regard to this clone: Its antigen is as yet unknown.

Data came from immunoSEQ multiplex PCR; TCRdb stores just in-frame clones and leaves some out. The sample includes roughly 80,000 clones, approximately 92% of them seen just once. This chain uses TRBV7-6 with TRBJ2-3, with TRBD2 identical over 12 bases. This material consisted of PBMCs, taken 98 days after intestinal transplantation. The sequence derives from a human patient who received an intestinal transplant, so some T cells may come from the graft donor. CDR3 amino acids: CASSATSGGTTDTQYF. The CDR3 DNA is TGTGCCAGCAGCGCCACTAGCGGGGGGACAACAGATACGCAGTATTTT.